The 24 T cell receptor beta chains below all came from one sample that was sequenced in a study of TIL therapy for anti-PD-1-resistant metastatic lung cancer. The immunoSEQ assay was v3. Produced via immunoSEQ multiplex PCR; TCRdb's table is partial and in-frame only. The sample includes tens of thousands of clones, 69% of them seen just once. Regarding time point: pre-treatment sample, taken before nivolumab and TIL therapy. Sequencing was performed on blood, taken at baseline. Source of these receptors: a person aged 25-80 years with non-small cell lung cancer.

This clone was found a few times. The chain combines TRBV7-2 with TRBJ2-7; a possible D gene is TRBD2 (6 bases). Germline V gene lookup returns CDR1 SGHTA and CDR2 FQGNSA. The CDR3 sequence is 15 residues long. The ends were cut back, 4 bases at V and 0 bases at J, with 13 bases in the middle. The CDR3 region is CASSSLADSSYEQYF. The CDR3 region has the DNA TGTGCCAGCAGCTCATTAGCGGACTCCTCCTACGAGCAGTACTTC.

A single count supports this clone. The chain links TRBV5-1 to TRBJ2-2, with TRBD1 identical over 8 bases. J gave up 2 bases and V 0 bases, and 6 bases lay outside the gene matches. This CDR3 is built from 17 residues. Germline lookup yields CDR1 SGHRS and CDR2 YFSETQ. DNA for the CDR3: TGCGCCAGCAGCTTGGCCGGACCAGGGGGCAACACCGGGGAGCTGTTTTTT. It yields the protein CASSLAGPGGNTGELFF.

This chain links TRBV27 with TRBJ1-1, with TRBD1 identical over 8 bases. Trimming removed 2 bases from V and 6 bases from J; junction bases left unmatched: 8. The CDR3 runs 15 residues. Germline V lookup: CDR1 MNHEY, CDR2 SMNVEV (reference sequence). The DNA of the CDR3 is TGTGCCAGCAGTTTACTAGCAGGGGGCGCGCCTGAAGCTTTCTTT. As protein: CASSLLAGGAPEAFF.

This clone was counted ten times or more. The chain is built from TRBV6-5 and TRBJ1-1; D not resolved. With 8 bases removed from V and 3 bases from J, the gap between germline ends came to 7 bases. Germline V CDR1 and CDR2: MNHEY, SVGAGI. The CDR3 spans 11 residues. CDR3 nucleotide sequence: TGTGCCAGCTATGGGTACACTGAAGCTTTCTTT. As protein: CASYGYTEAFF.

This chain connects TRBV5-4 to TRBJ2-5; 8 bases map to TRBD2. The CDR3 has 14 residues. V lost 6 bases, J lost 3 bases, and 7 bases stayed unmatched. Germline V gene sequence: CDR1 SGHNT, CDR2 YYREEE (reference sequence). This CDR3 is CASTPSGLEETQYF. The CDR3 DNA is TGTGCCAGCACCCCGTCGGGACTAGAAGAGACCCAGTACTTC.

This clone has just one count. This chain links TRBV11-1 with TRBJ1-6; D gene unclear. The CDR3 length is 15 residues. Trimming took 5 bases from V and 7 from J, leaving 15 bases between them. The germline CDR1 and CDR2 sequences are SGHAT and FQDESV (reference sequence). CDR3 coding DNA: TGTGCCAGCAGCCCACTCTCTGACGGGAATTCACCCCTCCACTTT. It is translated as CASSPLSDGNSPLHF. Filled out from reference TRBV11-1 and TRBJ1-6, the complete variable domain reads EAEVAQSPRYKITEKSQAVAFWCDPISGHATLYWYRQILGQGPELLVQFQDESVVDDSQLPKDRFSAERLKGVDSTLKIQPAELGDSAMYLCASSPLSDGNSPLHFGNGTRLTVT.

CDR3: CASRGGTGASNTEAFF. The CDR3 DNA follows: TGTGCCAGTAGGGGAGGGACAGGGGCTTCGAACACTGAAGCTTTCTTT. The chain combines TRBV19 with TRBJ1-1; TRBD1 aligns across 10 bases. V shed 6 bases and J 1 base; nucleotides not matched to a gene: 8. Germline V gives CDR1 LNHDA, CDR2 SQIVND (reference sequence). This CDR3 has 16 amino acids.

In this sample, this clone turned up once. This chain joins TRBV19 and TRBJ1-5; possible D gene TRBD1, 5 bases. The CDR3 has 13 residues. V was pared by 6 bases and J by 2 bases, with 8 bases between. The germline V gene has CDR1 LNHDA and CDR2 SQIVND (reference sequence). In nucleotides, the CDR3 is TGTGCCAGTAGAAGGGGTGGCAATCAGCCCCAGCATTTT. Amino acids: CASRRGGNQPQHF. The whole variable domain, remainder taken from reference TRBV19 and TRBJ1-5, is DGGITQSPKYLFRKEGQNVTLSCEQNLNHDAMYWYRQDPGQGLRLIYYSQIVNDFQKGDIAEGYSVSREKKESFPLTVTSAQKNPTAFYLCASRRGGNQPQHFGDGTRLSIL.

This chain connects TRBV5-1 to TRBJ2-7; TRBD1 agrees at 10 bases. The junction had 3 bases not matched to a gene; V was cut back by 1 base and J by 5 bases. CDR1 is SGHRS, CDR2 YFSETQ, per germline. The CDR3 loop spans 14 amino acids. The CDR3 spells CASSLTGTGDEQYF. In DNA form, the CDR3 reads TGCGCCAGCAGCTTGACCGGGACAGGGGACGAGCAGTACTTC.

Here the CDR3 DNA reads TGTGCCAGCAGCGGCGCAGTAGCGGGGCAAGAGACCCAGTACTTC. Its translation is CASSGAVAGQETQYF. J is TRBJ2-5 and V is TRBV6-5; 8 nucleotides align to TRBD2. CDR3 size: 15 residues. The V segment lost 6 bases and the J segment 2 bases; nucleotides outside the gene matches: 8. Germline assignment: CDR1 MNHEY and CDR2 SVGAGI.

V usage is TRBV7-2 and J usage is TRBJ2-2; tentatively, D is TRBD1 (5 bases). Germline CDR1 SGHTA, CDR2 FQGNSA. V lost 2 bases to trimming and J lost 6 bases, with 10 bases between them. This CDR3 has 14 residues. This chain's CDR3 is CASSLRWGAGELFF. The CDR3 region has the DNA TGTGCCAGCAGCTTACGATGGGGCGCCGGGGAGCTGTTTTTT.

CDR3 in amino acids: CASSDWTGEGGYTF. The CDR3 DNA reads as TGTGCCAGCAGCGATTGGACCGGTGAAGGAGGCTACACCTTC. The V gene is TRBV7-9, the J gene TRBJ1-2; the D is unclear. CDR1 is SEHNR and CDR2 is FQNEAQ in the germline V gene (reference sequence). The CDR3 is made up of 14 amino acids. Trimming removed 5 bases at V and 8 bases at J, with 18 bases between.

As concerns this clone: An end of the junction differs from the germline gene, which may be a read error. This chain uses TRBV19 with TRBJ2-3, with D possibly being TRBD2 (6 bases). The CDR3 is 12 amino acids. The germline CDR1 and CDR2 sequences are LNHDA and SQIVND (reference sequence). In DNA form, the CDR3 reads TGTGCCAGGGGGAGGCTCACAAATACGCAGTATTTT. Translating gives CARGRLTNTQYF.

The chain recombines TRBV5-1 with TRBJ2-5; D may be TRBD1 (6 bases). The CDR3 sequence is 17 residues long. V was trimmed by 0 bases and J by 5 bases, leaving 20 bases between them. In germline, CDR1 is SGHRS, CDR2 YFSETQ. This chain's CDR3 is CASSLAGNRATGETQYF. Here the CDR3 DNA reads TGCGCCAGCAGCTTGGCCGGGAACAGGGCGACCGGGGAGACCCAGTACTTC.

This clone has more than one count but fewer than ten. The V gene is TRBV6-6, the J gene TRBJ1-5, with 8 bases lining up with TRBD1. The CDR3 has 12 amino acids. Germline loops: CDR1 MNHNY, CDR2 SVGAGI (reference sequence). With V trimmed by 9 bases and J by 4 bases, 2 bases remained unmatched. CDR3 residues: CASRTGNQPQHF. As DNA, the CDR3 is TGTGCCAGTAGGACAGGGAATCAGCCCCAGCATTTT.

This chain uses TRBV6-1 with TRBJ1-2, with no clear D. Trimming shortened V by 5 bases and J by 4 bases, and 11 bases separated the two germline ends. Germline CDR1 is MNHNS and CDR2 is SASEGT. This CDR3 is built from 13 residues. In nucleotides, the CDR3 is TGTGCCAGCAGTTCCCTAGACTTCTATGGCTACACCTTC. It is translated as CASSSLDFYGYTF.

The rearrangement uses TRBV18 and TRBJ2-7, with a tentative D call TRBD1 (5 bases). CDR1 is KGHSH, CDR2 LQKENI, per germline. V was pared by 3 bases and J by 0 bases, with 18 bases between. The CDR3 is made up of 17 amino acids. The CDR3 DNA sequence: TGTGCCAGCTCACCCAGGCCCGTAGGCAGGGACTCCTACGAGCAGTACTTC. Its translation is CASSPRPVGRDSYEQYF.

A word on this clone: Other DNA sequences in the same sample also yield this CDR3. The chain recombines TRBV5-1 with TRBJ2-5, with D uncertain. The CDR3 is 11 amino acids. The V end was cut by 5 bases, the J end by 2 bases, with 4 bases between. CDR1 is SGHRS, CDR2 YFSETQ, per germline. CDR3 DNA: TGCGCCAGCAGTTTACAAGAGACCCAGTACTTC. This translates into CASSLQETQYF.

CDR3 DNA sequence: TGCGCCAGCAGCTTCGGCGCGGGAGGGCTCGGAAGGTACGAGCAGTACTTC. It specifies CASSFGAGGLGRYEQYF. The genes are TRBV5-1 and TRBJ2-7; 9 nucleotides line up with TRBD2. The CDR3 sequence is 17 residues long. The V gene's germline CDR1 is SGHRS and CDR2 YFSETQ. After removal of 2 bases from V and 4 bases from J, the junction contained 13 bases not matched to a gene.

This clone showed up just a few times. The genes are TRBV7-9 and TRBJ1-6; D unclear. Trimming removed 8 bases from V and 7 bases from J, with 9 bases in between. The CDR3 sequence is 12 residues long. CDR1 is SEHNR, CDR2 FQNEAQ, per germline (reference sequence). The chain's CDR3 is CASSAGNSPLHF. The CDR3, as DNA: TGTGCCAGCTCGGCGGGCAATTCACCCCTCCACTTT.

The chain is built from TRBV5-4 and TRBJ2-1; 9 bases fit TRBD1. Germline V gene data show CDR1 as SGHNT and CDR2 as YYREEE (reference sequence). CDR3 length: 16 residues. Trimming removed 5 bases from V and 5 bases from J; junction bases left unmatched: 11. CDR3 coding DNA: TGTGCCAGCAGGGGGACCGGACAGGGGACGCACAATGAGCAGTTCTTC. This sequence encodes CASRGTGQGTHNEQFF.

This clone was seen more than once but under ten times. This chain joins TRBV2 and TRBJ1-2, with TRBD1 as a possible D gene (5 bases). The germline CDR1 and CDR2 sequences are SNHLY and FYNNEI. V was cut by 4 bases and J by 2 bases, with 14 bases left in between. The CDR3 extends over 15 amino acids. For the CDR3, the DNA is TGTGCCAGCAGTGGGCTTCGGGAGGGGAACTATGGCTACACCTTC. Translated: CASSGLREGNYGYTF.

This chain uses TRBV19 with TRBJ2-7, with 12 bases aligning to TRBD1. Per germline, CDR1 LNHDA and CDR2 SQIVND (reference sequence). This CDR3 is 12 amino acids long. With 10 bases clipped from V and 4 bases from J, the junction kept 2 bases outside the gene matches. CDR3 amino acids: CATGQGAYEQYF. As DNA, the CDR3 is TGTGCCACGGGACAGGGGGCTTACGAGCAGTACTTC.

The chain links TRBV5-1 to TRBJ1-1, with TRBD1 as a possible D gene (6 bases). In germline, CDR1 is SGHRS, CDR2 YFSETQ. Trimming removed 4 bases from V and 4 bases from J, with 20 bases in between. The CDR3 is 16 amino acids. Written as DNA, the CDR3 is TGCGCCAGCAGCCCAATGACAGGTACGTCTAGCACTGAAGCTTTCTTT. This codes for CASSPMTGTSSTEAFF.